In its sample, the clone carrying this T cell receptor (beta chain) was seen many times. Sampling of bone marrow took place during active disease in every patient. The sample comes from a study of read filtering for tumor transcriptome and immune sequencing. CDR3 length: 15 amino acids. CDR1 is KGHSH, CDR2 LQKENI, per germline. The V gene end was trimmed by 3 bases and the J gene end by 5 bases; junction bases not matched to a gene: 9. Molecular barcoded adaptors covering alpha/delta and beta/gamma chains were used on 400 to 450 ng RNA. From the reads, TCRdb called clonotypes with MiXCR, one entry per CDR3 protein. Of about 54,000 distinct CDR3 sequences in the sample, roughly an eighth were seen once.

The clonotype was recovered from a donor over 35 with multiple myeloma. This chain connects TRBV18 to TRBJ1-1; TRBD1 aligns across 7 bases. The sequencing input was a population of CD138-negative cells sorted from bone marrow. This CDR3 reads CASSPQGGARTEAFF. The DNA of the CDR3 is TGTGCCAGCTCACCCCAGGGGGGGGCAAGGACTGAAGCTTTCTTT.